A selection of T cell receptor beta chains follows, all from one sample in a study of blood T cell repertoires in COVID-19. Sequencing used immunoSEQ multiplex PCR; TCRdb keeps in-frame clones, though not all of them. The table has more than 400,000 clones, 80% to 90% seen once; the top ten hold 3% to 4%. Sequencing input: peripheral blood. The origin of the receptors is a human donor in a cohort sampled during active COVID-19. The CDR3 runs from the conserved cysteine through the conserved F or W. Each record gives: D gene, V gene, J gene, clone size, CDR3 protein, CDR3 DNA. A D gene is named only where the DNA matches it firmly. Not every row has a clone size; where given, it reads once, few, many or a size class.

>.|TRBV20-1|TRBJ1-2|.
CSASANRVGNYGYTF
TGCAGTGCTAGTGCGAACAGGGTTGGTAACTATGGCTACACCTTC
>TRBD2|TRBV19|TRBJ2-1|.
CASSIPGLASSYNEQFF
TGTGCCAGTAGTATACCGGGACTAGCGAGCTCCTACAATGAGCAGTTCTTC
>.|TRBV18|TRBJ1-2|.
CASSPVRGEGGYTF
TGTGCCAGCTCACCAGTCCGAGGGGAGGGTGGCTACACCTTC
>TRBD2|TRBV19|TRBJ2-3|once
CASSITGLAGGSRDTQYF
TGTGCCAGTAGTATCACCGGACTAGCGGGAGGATCGAGAGATACGCAGTATTTT
>TRBD2|TRBV5-4|TRBJ2-1|once
CASSLMVQGGNEQFF
TGTGCCAGCAGTCTAATGGTCCAGGGAGGGAATGAGCAGTTCTTC
>.|TRBV19|TRBJ2-3|.
CASSIVQSTDTQYF
TGTGCCAGTAGTATCGTCCAGAGCACAGATACGCAGTATTTT
>TRBD1|TRBV11-2|TRBJ1-1|once
CASVWPGGAEAFF
TGTGCCAGCGTATGGCCAGGGGGAGCTGAAGCTTTCTTT
>.|TRBV28|TRBJ1-6|.
CASSSRERRDSPLHF
TGTGCCAGCAGTTCCCGGGAACGGCGAGATTCACCCCTCCACTTT
>.|TRBV19|TRBJ1-2|.
CASSIGQGYGYTF
TGTGCCAGTAGTATTGGGCAGGGCTATGGCTACACCTTC
>.|TRBV18|TRBJ1-2|.
CASSPDKNYGYTF
TGTGCCAGCTCACCGGACAAAAACTATGGCTACACCTTC
>.|TRBV19|TRBJ2-1|.
CASKVRVSYNEQFF
TGTGCCAGTAAGGTACGGGTCTCTTACAATGAGCAGTTCTTC
>.|TRBV30|TRBJ1-5|.
CAWRATGDNQPQHF
TGTGCCTGGAGGGCGACAGGTGACAATCAGCCCCAGCATTTT
>.|TRBV7-2|TRBJ1-1|.
CASSKGRETEAFF
TGTGCCAGCAGCAAGGGGAGGGAAACTGAAGCTTTCTTT
>TRBD1|TRBV5-1|TRBJ2-7|.
CASSFGTGSEQYF
TGCGCCAGCAGCTTTGGGACAGGGAGCGAGCAGTACTTC
>TRBD1|TRBV3-1/TRBV3-2|TRBJ1-2|.
CASSPTGGYGYTF
TGTGCCAGCAGCCCGACAGGGGGCTATGGCTACACCTTC
>.|TRBV19|TRBJ2-7|.
CASSIRTPGPNYEQYF
TGTGCCAGTAGTATCCGAACGCCGGGTCCTAACTACGAGCAGTACTTC
>TRBD1|TRBV6-6|TRBJ2-7|once
CASSYGDRYDF
TGTGCCAGCAGTTACGGGGACAGGTACGACTTC
>.|TRBV18|TRBJ2-3|.
CASSPGQGDTQYF
TGTGCCAGCTCACCAGGGCAGGGAGATACGCAGTATTTT
>TRBD2|TRBV19|TRBJ2-1|.
CATEPGGRGDEQFF
TGTGCCACCGAACCGGGCGGGAGGGGCGATGAGCAGTTCTTC
>.|TRBV24-1|TRBJ1-2|.
CATSDSNRGTGGYTF
TGTGCCACCAGTGATTCGAATAGGGGCACGGGTGGCTACACCTTC
>.|TRBV28|TRBJ2-5|.
CASSPYQETQYF
TGTGCCAGCAGTCCCTATCAAGAGACCCAGTACTTC
>TRBD1|TRBV28|TRBJ2-5|.
CAHNRGQTTQETQYF
TGTGCCCACAACAGGGGACAGACAACACAAGAGACCCAGTACTTC
>.|TRBV6-1|TRBJ1-1|once
CASSEMGGGTEAFF
TGTGCCAGCAGTGAAATGGGGGGGGGCACTGAAGCTTTCTTT
>TRBD2|TRBV6-5|TRBJ2-1|.
CASTPPSGGYNEQFF
TGTGCCAGCACCCCCCCTAGCGGGGGCTACAATGAGCAGTTCTTC
>.|TRBV5-4|TRBJ1-1|.
CASSLGGTQRDTEAFF
TGTGCCAGCAGCTTGGGCGGCACTCAACGGGACACTGAAGCTTTCTTT
>TRBD1|TRBV12-5|TRBJ2-2|.
CASGLAPKAGGWTGELFF
TGTGCTAGTGGTTTGGCCCCAAAGGCAGGGGGCTGGACCGGGGAGCTGTTTTTT
>TRBD2|TRBV20-1|TRBJ2-1|few
CSASRREYNEQFF
TGCAGTGCCAGTAGGCGGGAGTACAATGAGCAGTTCTTC
>.|TRBV18|TRBJ1-3|.
CASSRGVGNSGNTIYF
TGTGCCAGCTCACGCGGGGTGGGCAACTCTGGAAACACCATATATTTT
>.|TRBV18|TRBJ1-2|.
CASQPRPGGYTF
TGTGCCTCCCAACCCCGTCCGGGGGGCTACACCTTC
>TRBD1|TRBV15|TRBJ2-5|.
CATSRPGQGPQETQYF
TGTGCCACCAGCAGGCCGGGACAGGGGCCCCAAGAGACCCAGTACTTC
>TRBD1|TRBV27|TRBJ1-1|few
CASSSRQGVTEAFF
TGTGCCAGCAGTTCTCGACAGGGGGTAACTGAAGCTTTCTTT
>.|TRBV5-1|TRBJ2-3|.
CASSLGTLTDTQYF
TGCGCCAGCAGCTTGGGGACTCTCACAGATACGCAGTATTTT
>.|TRBV7-2|TRBJ2-2|.
CASSYSGGTGELFF
TGTGCCAGCAGTTATTCAGGGGGGACCGGGGAGCTGTTTTTT
>TRBD2|TRBV4-2|TRBJ2-1|.
CASSQGGLAGRYNEQFF
TGTGCCAGCAGCCAAGGGGGACTAGCGGGAAGGTACAATGAGCAGTTCTTC
>.|TRBV18|TRBJ1-1|once
CASSPGRTSEAFF
TGTGCCAGCTCACCAGGGAGGACAAGTGAAGCTTTCTTT
>.|TRBV27|TRBJ2-7|.
CASRPSGLKGSHEQYF
TGTGCCAGCAGGCCTTCGGGTCTCAAGGGGTCCCACGAGCAGTACTTC
>.|TRBV30|TRBJ1-5|.
CAWSNRQINQPQHF
TGTGCCTGGAGTAATCGACAGATTAATCAGCCCCAGCATTTT
>TRBD2|TRBV10-3|TRBJ2-7|.
CAIRDYPSSYEQYF
TGTGCCATTCGGGACTATCCGAGCTCCTACGAGCAGTACTTC
>.|TRBV19|TRBJ2-5|.
CASSVGRTGVGQETQYF
TGTGCCAGTAGTGTCGGGAGAACGGGAGTTGGGCAAGAGACCCAGTACTTC
>TRBD1|TRBV10-1|TRBJ2-5|.
CASSAGTGGGETQYF
TGCGCCAGCAGTGCCGGGACAGGGGGCGGGGAGACCCAGTACTTC
>TRBD1|TRBV18|TRBJ2-1|.
CASSPDRVSVGQEQFF
TGTGCCAGCTCACCAGACAGGGTCTCGGTCGGGCAGGAGCAGTTCTTC
>TRBD2|TRBV6-5|TRBJ2-2|.
CASSWLAGTGELFF
TGTGCCAGCAGTTGGCTAGCGGGCACCGGGGAGCTGTTTTTT
>TRBD2|TRBV28|TRBJ2-3|.
CASSPGTSGLDTDTQYF
TGTGCCAGCAGTCCCGGGACTAGCGGTTTAGACACAGATACGCAGTATTTT
>TRBD2|TRBV18|TRBJ2-3|.
CASSPPSFGTSEQYF
TGTGCCAGCTCACCACCGAGCTTTGGGACTAGCGAGCAGTATTTT
>TRBD1|TRBV7-9|TRBJ2-6|.
CASSLTGAGANVLTF
TGTGCCAGCAGCTTGACAGGGGCTGGGGCCAACGTCCTGACTTTC
>.|TRBV28|TRBJ1-3|.
CASLEGGGAGNTIYF
TGTGCCAGCCTGGAGGGGGGGGGCGCTGGAAACACCATATATTTT
>.|TRBV30|TRBJ1-1|few
CAWRPFRENTEAFF
TGTGCCTGGAGACCCTTCCGGGAGAACACTGAAGCTTTCTTT
>.|TRBV19|TRBJ1-5|.
CASSPWRGDSNQPQHF
TGTGCCAGTAGTCCATGGCGGGGGGACAGCAATCAGCCCCAGCATTTT
>.|TRBV7-3|TRBJ2-3|once
CASSRRAGLTDTQYF
TGTGCCAGCAGCAGGAGGGCAGGCCTCACAGATACGCAGTATTTT
>TRBD2|TRBV10-3|TRBJ2-5|.
CAISGLAGEETQYF
TGTGCCATCAGCGGACTAGCGGGAGAGGAGACCCAGTACTTC
>TRBD2|TRBV9|TRBJ2-7|.
CASSAGRLAGGGDEQYF
TGTGCCAGCAGCGCCGGGCGACTAGCGGGAGGAGGGGACGAGCAGTACTTC
>TRBD2|TRBV6-5|TRBJ2-1|few
CASSLREGGYEQFF
TGTGCCAGCAGCCTACGGGAGGGCGGTTATGAGCAGTTCTTC